The 28 T cell receptor beta chains listed next were all sequenced from one sample in a study of blood T cell repertoires in COVID-19 (dated by TCRdb to 2018 to 2020). Receptors were amplified or captured by the immunoSEQ multiplex PCR assay. Entries here come from immuneACCESS through TCRdb and include only in-frame sequences with V and J called. Some clones fail to appear in such tables; in the studies checked, an unresolved V gene covers under half of the shortfall, and the cause of the remainder is unknown. The sample yields 95,000 or so clones; around 74% were counted once. The leading ten clones occupy approximately 18% of the sample. The sequenced sample was peripheral blood. Receptors were obtained from a woman over 75 with active or convalescent COVID-19.

The chain couples TRBV27 to TRBJ1-1; D is possibly TRBD1 (5 bases). CDR3 length: 13 amino acids. Germline CDR1 reads MNHEY; CDR2 reads SMNVEV (reference sequence). V lost 7 bases, J lost 0 bases, and 9 bases lay in between. The CDR3 region is CASISGVNTEAFF. CDR3 in DNA: TGTGCCAGCATCTCGGGGGTGAACACTGAAGCTTTCTTT.

The chain links TRBV18 to TRBJ1-2, with D unclear. The germline CDR1 and CDR2 sequences are KGHSH and LQKENI. The CDR3 is 13 amino acids. Trimming shortened V by 0 bases and J by 7 bases, and 9 bases separated the two germline ends. The CDR3 here is CASSPPTPGGYTF. The CDR3, as DNA: TGTGCCAGCTCACCACCGACCCCAGGTGGCTACACCTTC.

This clone showed up just once. The chain uses TRBV6-2 or TRBV6-3 and TRBJ2-1, with 9 nucleotides matching TRBD2. V shed 4 bases and J 4 bases; nucleotides not matched to a gene: 5. Per the germline V gene, CDR1 is MNHEY and CDR2 is SVGEGT. The CDR3 length is 15 residues. The CDR3 DNA reads TGTGCCAGCAGTTCGCGACTAGCGGCGTACAATGAGCAGTTCTTC. As protein: CASSSRLAAYNEQFF.

The chain joins TRBV10-3 to TRBJ2-1; 9 bases agree with TRBD2. J was trimmed by 7 bases and V by 0 bases; bases with no gene match: 7. CDR3 length: 16 amino acids. Germline lookup yields CDR1 ENHRY and CDR2 SYGVKD. Written as DNA, the CDR3 is TGTGCCATCAGTGAGTCAGTTGGGCTAGCGGGAAATGAGCAGTTCTTC. It yields the protein CAISESVGLAGNEQFF.

The V and J genes are TRBV5-5 and TRBJ2-7; 10 bases map to TRBD1. The CDR3 is made up of 14 amino acids. V lost 4 bases to trimming and J lost 7 bases; unmatched junction nucleotides: 8. From germline, CDR1 is SGHKS and CDR2 YYEKEE (reference sequence). Written as DNA, the CDR3 is TGTGCCAGCAGCCATTCGGGACAGGGGCAAGAGCAGTACTTC. It codes for CASSHSGQGQEQYF.

This clone came up a few times. The rearrangement links TRBV6-5 to TRBJ1-2; a weak D match, TRBD1 (5 bases). The germline V gene has CDR1 MNHEY and CDR2 SVGAGI. The CDR3 has 14 amino acids. With 1 base removed from V and 2 bases from J, the gap between germline ends came to 8 bases. CDR3 bases: TGTGCCAGCAGTTACTGGGAGGGGAACTATGGCTACACCTTC. Amino acids: CASSYWEGNYGYTF.

This clone has a single count. In DNA form, the CDR3 reads TGTGCCAGCAGTTTACAAACAGGGGGCTGGAATCAGCCCCAGCATTTT. Its protein is CASSLQTGGWNQPQHF. The V gene is TRBV28, the J gene TRBJ1-5; 9 bases are shared with TRBD1. The CDR3 contains 16 residues. CDR1 is MDHEN and CDR2 is SYDVKM in the germline V gene. V shed 2 bases and J 4 bases; nucleotides not matched to a gene: 6. The whole variable domain, filled in from reference TRBV28 and TRBJ1-5, reads DVKVTQSSRYLVKRTGEKVFLECVQDMDHENMFWYRQDPGLGLRLIYFSYDVKMKEKGDIPEGYSVSREKKERFSLILESASTNQTSMYLCASSLQTGGWNQPQHFGDGTRLSIL.

The CDR3 coding sequence is TGTGCCAGCAGCTTAGGCCGGGAAAACTACAATGAGCAGTTCTTC. Translated, it gives CASSLGRENYNEQFF. The genes are TRBV11-1 and TRBJ2-1; D perhaps matches TRBD2 (5 bases). The germline V gene encodes CDR1 SGHAT and CDR2 FQDESV (reference sequence). This CDR3 contains 15 residues. The V and J ends lost 1 base and 3 bases respectively, with 10 bases between them.

The J gene is TRBJ2-7, the V gene TRBV6-5; D possibly corresponds to TRBD1 (6 bases). CDR3 size: 14 residues. Germline assignment: CDR1 MNHEY and CDR2 SVGAGI. V lost 6 bases to trimming and J lost 2 bases, with 14 bases between them. CDR3 nucleotides: TGTGCCAGCAGGACGGACAGAGGGGCCTACGAGCAGTACTTC. Translated, it gives CASRTDRGAYEQYF.

This clone appeared a few times. DNA of the CDR3: TGTGCCAGCATCCAGGACAGGGGACGCACAGATACGCAGTATTTT. Amino acid sequence: CASIQDRGRTDTQYF. This rearrangement joins TRBV11-2 to TRBJ2-3; 9 positions match TRBD1. The V segment lost 7 bases and the J segment 1 base; nucleotides outside the gene matches: 6. Germline V gene data show CDR1 as SGHAT and CDR2 as FQNNGV. CDR3 length equals 15 residues. The variable domain in full, completed from reference TRBV11-2 and TRBJ2-3, reads EAGVAQSPRYKIIEKRQSVAFWCNPISGHATLYWYQQILGQGPKLLIQFQNNGVVDDSQLPKDRFSAERLKGVDSTLKIQPAKLEDSAVYLCASIQDRGRTDTQYFGPGTRLTVL.

This chain uses TRBV28 with TRBJ2-5; D possibly corresponds to TRBD2 (6 bases). CDR1 is MDHEN, CDR2 SYDVKM, per germline. This CDR3 is built from 13 residues. The V gene lost 4 bases and the J gene lost 2 bases, with 8 bases spanning the gap. CDR3 coding DNA: TGTGCCAGCAGTTCCGGGAGACAAGAGACCCAGTACTTC. Residues: CASSSGRQETQYF.

This chain connects TRBV6-2 or TRBV6-3 to TRBJ1-1; D ambiguous. Germline CDR1 is MNHEY and CDR2 is SVGEGT. Trimming shortened V by 4 bases and J by 1 base, and 4 bases separated the two germline ends. The CDR3 length is 12 residues. CDR3: CASSFGNTEAFF. DNA of the CDR3: TGTGCCAGCAGTTTCGGGAACACTGAAGCTTTCTTT.

The V and J genes are TRBV20-1 and TRBJ1-6; D remains ambiguous. CDR3 length: 15 residues. The ends were cut back, 3 bases at V and 7 bases at J, with 16 bases in the middle. Germline V lookup: CDR1 DFQATT, CDR2 SNEGSKA (reference sequence). CDR3 residues: CSASPLTIANSPLHF. The CDR3 DNA is TGCAGTGCTAGTCCTTTAACGATAGCCAATTCACCCCTCCACTTT.

The chain links TRBV4-1 to TRBJ2-2; TRBD1 is a possible D gene (6 bases). V shed 1 base and J shed 6 bases, with 12 bases lying between them. This CDR3 is built from 15 residues. Per the germline V gene, CDR1 is MGHRA and CDR2 is YSYEKL. The CDR3, as DNA: TGCGCCAGCAGCCAAGGGGCAGGGGCTTCCGGGGAGCTGTTTTTT. Protein sequence: CASSQGAGASGELFF.

The CDR3 coding sequence is TGTGCCAGCAGCTTACGCGGACAGGGGAACACTGAAGCTTTCTTT. It translates to CASSLRGQGNTEAFF. The rearrangement links TRBV7-6 to TRBJ1-1, with 8 bases aligning to TRBD1. This CDR3 is 15 amino acids long. Germline V gene data show CDR1 as SGHVS and CDR2 as FNYEAQ. The trim removed 2 bases at V and 1 base at J, leaving 3 bases unmatched.

A single count supports this clone. The chain has TRBV27 and TRBJ1-5; TRBD1 matches 9 bases. V shed 3 bases, J shed 5 bases, and the junction held 8 bases outside the gene matches. The germline gives CDR1 MNHEY, CDR2 SMNVEV (reference sequence). This CDR3 is built from 16 residues. In nucleotides, the CDR3 is TGTGCCAGCAGTTTTTCCGGGACAGGGTGGGATCAGCCCCAGCATTTT. Translating it yields CASSFSGTGWDQPQHF.

The chain couples TRBV24-1 to TRBJ1-2, with 10 bases lining up with TRBD1. Trimming removed 7 bases from V and 1 base from J; junction bases left unmatched: 8. Germline assignment: CDR1 KGHDR and CDR2 SFDVKD. CDR3 length: 16 amino acids. CDR3 loop: CATSKGQGQGNYGYTF. The CDR3 region has the DNA TGTGCCACCAGCAAGGGACAGGGGCAGGGTAACTATGGCTACACCTTC.

CDR3 loop: CASSYYSGSQYEQYF. In DNA form, the CDR3 reads TGTGCCAGCAGTTATTACAGCGGGAGCCAATACGAGCAGTACTTC. The genes are TRBV6-5 and TRBJ2-7, with 8 nucleotides matching TRBD2. Per germline, CDR1 MNHEY and CDR2 SVGAGI. CDR3 size: 15 residues. Trimming took 3 bases from V and 4 from J; bases not matched to a gene: 8.

The V and J genes are TRBV19 and TRBJ1-2, with D possibly TRBD1 on 5 matching bases. The CDR3 contains 13 residues. Trimming removed 6 bases from V and 3 bases from J, with 11 bases in between. Germline loops: CDR1 LNHDA, CDR2 SQIVND (reference sequence). The CDR3 reads CASRTQGHYGYTF. Written as DNA, the CDR3 is TGTGCCAGTAGGACGCAGGGTCACTATGGCTACACCTTC.

The chain employs TRBV5-5 and TRBJ1-5, with unresolved D. V was cut by 2 bases and J by 6 bases, with 12 bases left in between. The CDR3 is 14 amino acids. CDR1 and CDR2 (germline): SGHKS, YYEKEE (reference sequence). The CDR3 region is CASSFTARGQPQHF. In DNA, the CDR3 is TGTGCCAGCAGCTTCACTGCTCGCGGTCAGCCCCAGCATTTT.

The CDR3 spells CASSEAGLAQETQYF. In nucleotides, the CDR3 is TGTGCCAGCAGTGAAGCGGGACTAGCCCAAGAGACCCAGTACTTC. The rearrangement links TRBV6-1 to TRBJ2-5; 9 bases fit TRBD2. This CDR3 contains 15 residues. The germline V gene has CDR1 MNHNS and CDR2 SASEGT. V shed 0 bases and J 1 base; nucleotides not matched to a gene: 0.

Remarks on this clone: Other DNA sequences in this specimen translate into the identical CDR3. The chain is built from TRBV4-2 and TRBJ1-6; D possibly corresponds to TRBD1 (6 bases). The CDR3 length is 15 residues. V dropped 4 bases and J dropped 5 bases, with 12 bases sitting between them. Germline V gene sequence: CDR1 LGHNA, CDR2 YNFKEQ. CDR3: CASSLRDTNNSPLHF. CDR3 bases: TGTGCCAGCAGCCTCCGGGACACAAATAATTCACCCCTCCACTTT.

This clone was counted only a few times. The rearrangement uses TRBV7-6 and TRBJ2-5; D call uncertain. V was clipped by 0 bases and J by 4 bases, with 12 bases between them. The CDR3 runs 15 residues. Germline V gene sequence: CDR1 SGHVS, CDR2 FNYEAQ. The CDR3 protein is CASSLARISPETQYF. The CDR3 DNA follows: TGTGCCAGCAGCTTAGCGCGGATTAGCCCAGAGACCCAGTACTTC.

The CDR3 spells CASSVDPVGLGEQYF. The CDR3 coding sequence is TGTGCCAGCAGCGTAGACCCCGTGGGGCTGGGAGAGCAGTACTTC. The rearrangement joins TRBV9 to TRBJ2-7; perhaps TRBD1 as D (5 bases). V dropped 0 bases and J dropped 7 bases, with 17 bases sitting between them. In germline, CDR1 is SGDLS, CDR2 YYNGEE. This CDR3 is 15 amino acids long.

The J gene is TRBJ2-1, the V gene TRBV5-1, with D possibly matching TRBD2 (6 bases). The length of the CDR3 is 14 residues. CDR1 SGHRS and CDR2 YFSETQ come from the germline V gene. With 6 bases removed from V and 6 bases from J, the gap between germline ends came to 16 bases. CDR3 in DNA: TGCGCCAGCATAAAAGGGGAGGATGGCAATGAGCAGTTCTTC. As protein: CASIKGEDGNEQFF. The complete variable domain, with remaining parts taken from reference TRBV5-1 and TRBJ2-1, reads KAGVTQTPRYLIKTRGQQVTLSCSPISGHRSVSWYQQTPGQGLQFLFEYFSETQRNKGNFPGRFSGRQFSNSRSEMNVSTLELGDSALYLCASIKGEDGNEQFFGPGTRLTVL.

The chain employs TRBV18 and TRBJ2-1, with TRBD2 matching 13 bases. The J segment lost 7 bases and the V segment lost 6 bases, leaving 9 bases of the junction unmatched. The CDR3 has 16 amino acids. CDR1 and CDR2 (germline): KGHSH, LQKENI. DNA for the CDR3: TGTGCCAGCTCCCCCGGAGGACTAGCGGGAGTTAATGAGCAGTTCTTC. Translation gives CASSPGGLAGVNEQFF. The full variable domain, with the rest looked up from reference TRBV18 and TRBJ2-1, is NAGVMQNPRHLVRRRGQEARLRCSPMKGHSHVYWYRQLPEEGLKFMVYLQKENIIDESGMPKERFSAEFPKEGPSILRIQQVVRGDSAAYFCASSPGGLAGVNEQFFGPGTRLTVL.

This chain uses TRBV6-5 with TRBJ1-3; D might be TRBD1 (5 bases). CDR3 length equals 16 residues. CDR1 is MNHEY and CDR2 is SVGAGI in the germline V gene. V lost 2 bases, J lost 9 bases, and 20 bases lay in between. CDR3 residues: CASSYTTGTSPTTIYF. As DNA, the CDR3 is TGTGCCAGCAGTTACACCACCGGGACTTCTCCCACCACCATATATTTT.

The chain couples TRBV28 to TRBJ1-1; D might be TRBD1 (5 bases). Deletions cut 3 bases from V and 12 bases from J, with 11 bases between. The CDR3 length is 11 residues. Germline-derived CDR1 and CDR2 are MDHEN and SYDVKM. CDR3 residues: CASSFLGPSFF. DNA of the CDR3: TGTGCCAGCAGTTTTTTGGGGCCATCTTTCTTT. Full variable domain (outside the CDR3, taken from reference TRBV28 and TRBJ1-1): DVKVTQSSRYLVKRTGEKVFLECVQDMDHENMFWYRQDPGLGLRLIYFSYDVKMKEKGDIPEGYSVSREKKERFSLILESASTNQTSMYLCASSFLGPSFFGQGTRLTVV.